The next 5 T cell receptor beta chains were all read from a single sample in a study of OX40 agonist ivuxolimab in advanced cancers. Method: immunoSEQ multiplex PCR; TCRdb's copy keeps in-frame clones and lacks some. The sample records some 75,000 clones, less than 90% being singletons. Sequenced here: CD4+ or CD8+ T cells sorted from blood, sampled in a trial of the OX40 agonist ivuxolimab. The source of these receptors is an adult with an advanced solid tumor such as melanoma, head and neck, liver or kidney cancer.

The J gene is TRBJ1-2, the V gene TRBV28; no clear D. This CDR3 has 15 residues. With 6 bases removed from V and 4 bases from J, the gap between germline ends came to 18 bases. The germline CDR1 and CDR2 sequences are MDHEN and SYDVKM. Here the CDR3 DNA reads TGTGCCAGCAGACCACGCGCCGCAATATTCTATGGCTACACCTTC. Protein product: CASRPRAAIFYGYTF.

The chain recombines TRBV7-9 with TRBJ2-1; 8 bases are a match to TRBD1. V shed 5 bases and J 6 bases; nucleotides not matched to a gene: 9. This CDR3 spans 15 amino acids. CDR1 is SEHNR, CDR2 FQNEAQ, per germline (reference sequence). The CDR3 DNA reads TGTGCCAGCAGCCCTCCCCAGGGGGCGGTCAATGAGCAGTTCTTC. Translation: CASSPPQGAVNEQFF.

The chain joins TRBV6-6 to TRBJ2-7, with D unclear. V was pared by 7 bases and J by 5 bases, with 15 bases between. In germline, CDR1 is MNHNY, CDR2 SVGAGI (reference sequence). The CDR3 runs to 13 residues. CDR3 amino acids: CASMGRVLDEQYF. CDR3 DNA: TGTGCCAGCATGGGAAGGGTTCTGGACGAGCAGTACTTC.

The CDR3 region has the DNA TGTGCCAGTAGGAAGGACGGGAACACTGAAGCTTTCTTT. Protein product: CASRKDGNTEAFF. This sequence joins TRBV19 and TRBJ1-1, with unresolved D. CDR3 length: 13 residues. V lost 6 bases and J 1 base, leaving 9 bases between the germline ends. Germline CDR1 LNHDA, CDR2 SQIVND (reference sequence).

The V gene is TRBV12-5, the J gene TRBJ2-1; TRBD1 might be the D (5 bases). The CDR3 contains 15 residues. Deletions cut 2 bases from V and 6 bases from J, with 14 bases between. Germline values: CDR1 LGHNT, CDR2 FRNRAP. CDR3 DNA sequence: TGTGCTAGTGGTTTGAACCAACGGACACGCAATGAGCAGTTCTTC. This encodes CASGLNQRTRNEQFF.